These 5 T cell receptor beta chains share one sample of origin, sequenced in a study of cytomegalovirus exposure and HLA in healthy donors. The primer mix had 60 Vbeta and 13 Jbeta primers. The table came from immunoSEQ multiplex PCR; TCRdb's copy has only in-frame clones and leaves some out. Among around 130,000 clones listed, around 83% were seen once. The sequenced sample was PBMCs. The receptors were sampled from a woman under 40 in good health and CMV-seropositive.

The V and J genes are TRBV5-6 and TRBJ1-3; D is unresolved. The CDR3 spans 15 residues. V lost 7 bases to trimming and J lost 4 bases, with 18 bases between them. CDR1 is SGHDT and CDR2 is YYEEEE in the germline V gene. The CDR3 coding sequence is TGTGCCAGCGGCGCACGACGGGAGCTAGGAAACACCATATATTTT. Translated: CASGARRELGNTIYF.

The J gene is TRBJ2-3, the V gene TRBV9; 9 bases are a match to TRBD2. CDR1 is SGDLS, CDR2 YYNGEE, per germline. V was pared by 3 bases and J by 4 bases, with 12 bases of the junction left unmatched. There are 17 residues in the CDR3. CDR3 coding DNA: TGTGCCAGCAGCGCAGGGGCGGCGGGGGGGCCGCCAGATACGCAGTATTTT. Residues: CASSAGAAGGPPDTQYF.

This clone was seen more than once but under ten times. The chain is built from TRBV7-2 and TRBJ2-2; D gene ambiguous. Germline loops: CDR1 SGHTA, CDR2 FQGNSA. Deletions cut 5 bases from V and 2 bases from J, with 6 bases between. This CDR3 contains 13 residues. Written as DNA, the CDR3 is TGTGCCAGCAGCCCTTATAACACCGGGGAGCTGTTTTTT. Its translation is CASSPYNTGELFF.

This clone came up a few times. This chain connects TRBV6-6 to TRBJ1-1; 7 bases map to TRBD1. V was pared by 7 bases and J by 2 bases, with 7 bases of the junction left unmatched. The CDR3 loop spans 14 amino acids. CDR1 and CDR2 (germline): MNHNY, SVGAGI (reference sequence). CDR3 residues: CASTRTGGNTEAFF. DNA for the CDR3: TGTGCCAGCACGCGGACAGGAGGTAACACTGAAGCTTTCTTT.

This chain uses TRBV18 with TRBJ2-7; 10 nucleotides match TRBD1. The germline gives CDR1 KGHSH, CDR2 LQKENI. V dropped 3 bases and J dropped 1; count of bases not matched to a gene: 3. The CDR3 runs 15 residues. The CDR3, as DNA: TGTGCCAGCTCACCGGGGACAGGGGCGTCCTACGAGCAGTACTTC. It translates to CASSPGTGASYEQYF.